This TCR beta chain was documented in a study of cytomegalovirus exposure and HLA in healthy donors. Study-wide findings and caveats: The study found most TCR sequences rare, yet found some public TCRs in many donors. In vitro testing confirmed a few CMV-associated chains as specific for CMV antigens.

Germline CDR1 and CDR2: MRHNA and SNTAGT. The V segment lost 2 bases and the J segment 4 bases; nucleotides outside the gene matches: 6. This CDR3 is built from 16 residues. TCRdb keeps only in-frame clones here, not all; method: immunoSEQ multiplex PCR. The profile shows roughly 70,000 clones, about 90% of them singletons. This clone was observed a handful of times. Antigen unknown. Sequencing input: PBMCs. V gene TRBV6-4 combines with J gene TRBJ2-2; TRBD2 matches at 8 bases. The clonotype was recovered from a woman under 30 in good health and CMV-seropositive. CDR3 amino acids: CASSDREGDGTGELFF. Here the CDR3 DNA reads TGTGCCAGCAGTGACCGGGAGGGTGACGGCACCGGGGAGCTGTTTTTT.